The sequence of this T cell receptor (beta chain) was determined in a study of blood T cell repertoires in COVID-19. Study-level background: The cDNA or gDNA used as material had been derived from T cells, B-cell-depleted T cells, or PBMCs.

Sequencing used immunoSEQ multiplex PCR; TCRdb keeps in-frame clones, though not all of them. The data hold tens of thousands of clones, with approximately 85% observed a single time. Per the germline V gene, CDR1 is MDHEN and CDR2 is SYDVKM. The V and J ends lost 8 bases and 4 bases, in that order; junction bases with no gene match: 11. The CDR3 length is 15 residues. The TCR sequence derives from a human donor in a cohort sampled during active COVID-19. The rearrangement joins TRBV28 to TRBJ1-5, with 7 nucleotides matching TRBD1. Sequenced material: peripheral blood. The chain's CDR3 is CASSRTGSLNQPQHF. Here the CDR3 DNA reads TGTGCCAGCTCCCGGACAGGCTCGCTAAATCAGCCCCAGCATTTT. Supplemented by reference TRBV28 and TRBJ1-5, the full variable domain reads DVKVTQSSRYLVKRTGEKVFLECVQDMDHENMFWYRQDPGLGLRLIYFSYDVKMKEKGDIPEGYSVSREKKERFSLILESASTNQTSMYLCASSRTGSLNQPQHFGDGTRLSIL.